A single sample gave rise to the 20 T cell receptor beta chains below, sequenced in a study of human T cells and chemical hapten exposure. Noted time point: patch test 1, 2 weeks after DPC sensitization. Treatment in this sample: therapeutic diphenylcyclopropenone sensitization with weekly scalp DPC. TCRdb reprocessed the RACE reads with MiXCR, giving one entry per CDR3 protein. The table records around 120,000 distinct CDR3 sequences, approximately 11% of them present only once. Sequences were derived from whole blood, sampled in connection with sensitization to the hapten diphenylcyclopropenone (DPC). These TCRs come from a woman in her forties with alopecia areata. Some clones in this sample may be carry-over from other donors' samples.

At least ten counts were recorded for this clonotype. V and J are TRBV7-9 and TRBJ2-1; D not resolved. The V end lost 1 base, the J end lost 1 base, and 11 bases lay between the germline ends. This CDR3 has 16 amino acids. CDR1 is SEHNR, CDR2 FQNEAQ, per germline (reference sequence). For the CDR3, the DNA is TGTGCCAGCAGCTTAGGGGTACCGGCGTCCTACAATGAGCAGTTCTTC. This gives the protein CASSLGVPASYNEQFF.

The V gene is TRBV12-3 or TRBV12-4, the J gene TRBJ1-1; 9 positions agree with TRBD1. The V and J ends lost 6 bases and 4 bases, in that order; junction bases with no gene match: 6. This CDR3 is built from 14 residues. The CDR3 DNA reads TGTGCCAGCAGCCTAGGACAGGGGTCCACTGAAGCTTTCTTT. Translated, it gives CASSLGQGSTEAFF.

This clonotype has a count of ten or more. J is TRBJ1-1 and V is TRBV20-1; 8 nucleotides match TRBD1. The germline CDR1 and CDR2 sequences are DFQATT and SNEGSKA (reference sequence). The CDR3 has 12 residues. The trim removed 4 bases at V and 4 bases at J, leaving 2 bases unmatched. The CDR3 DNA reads TGCAGTGCTACCGACAGGGGCACTGAAGCTTTCTTT. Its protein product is CSATDRGTEAFF.

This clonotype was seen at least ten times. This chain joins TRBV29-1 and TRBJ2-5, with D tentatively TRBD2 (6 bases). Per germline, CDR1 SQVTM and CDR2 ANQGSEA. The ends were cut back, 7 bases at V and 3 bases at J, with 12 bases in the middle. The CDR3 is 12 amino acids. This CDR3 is CSGGGGKETQYF. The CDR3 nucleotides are TGCAGCGGGGGTGGAGGGAAAGAGACCCAGTACTTC.

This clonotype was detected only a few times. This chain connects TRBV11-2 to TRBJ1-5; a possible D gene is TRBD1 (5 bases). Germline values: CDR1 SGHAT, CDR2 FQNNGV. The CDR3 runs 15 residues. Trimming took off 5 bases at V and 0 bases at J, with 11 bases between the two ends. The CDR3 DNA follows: TGTGCCAGCAGCCCCGGGACGGCTAGCAATCAGCCCCAGCATTTT. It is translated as CASSPGTASNQPQHF.

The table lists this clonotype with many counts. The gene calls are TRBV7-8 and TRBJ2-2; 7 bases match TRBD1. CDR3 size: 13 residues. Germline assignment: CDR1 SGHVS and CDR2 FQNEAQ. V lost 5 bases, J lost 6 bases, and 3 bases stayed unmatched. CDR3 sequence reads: CASSPDRAGELFF. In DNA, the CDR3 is TGTGCCAGCAGCCCTGACAGGGCCGGGGAGCTGTTTTTT. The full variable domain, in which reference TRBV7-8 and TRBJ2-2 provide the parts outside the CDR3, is GAGVSQSPRYKVAKRGQDVALRCDPISGHVSLFWYQQALGQGPEFLTYFQNEAQLDKSGLPSDRFFAERPEGSVSTLKIQRTQQEDSAVYLCASSPDRAGELFFGEGSRLTVL.

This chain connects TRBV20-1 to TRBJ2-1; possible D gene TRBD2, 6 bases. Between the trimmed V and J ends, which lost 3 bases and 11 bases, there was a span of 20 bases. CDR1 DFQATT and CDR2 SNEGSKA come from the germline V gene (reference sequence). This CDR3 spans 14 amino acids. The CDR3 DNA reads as TGCAGTGCTAGCAAACCTTTGGCTAGCGCTAAGCAGTTCTTC. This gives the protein CSASKPLASAKQFF.

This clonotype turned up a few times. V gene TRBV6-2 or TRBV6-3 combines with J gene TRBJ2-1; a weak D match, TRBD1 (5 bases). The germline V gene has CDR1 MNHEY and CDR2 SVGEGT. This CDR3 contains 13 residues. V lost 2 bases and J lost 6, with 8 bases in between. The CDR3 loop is CASSYIRGNEQFF. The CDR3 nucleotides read TGTGCCAGCAGTTACATAAGGGGCAATGAGCAGTTCTTC.

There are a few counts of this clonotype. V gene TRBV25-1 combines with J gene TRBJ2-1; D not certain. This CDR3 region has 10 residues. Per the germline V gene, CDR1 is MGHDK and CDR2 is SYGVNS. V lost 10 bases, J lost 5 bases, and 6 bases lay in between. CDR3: CATGDNEQFF. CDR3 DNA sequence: TGTGCCACCGGCGACAATGAGCAGTTCTTC.

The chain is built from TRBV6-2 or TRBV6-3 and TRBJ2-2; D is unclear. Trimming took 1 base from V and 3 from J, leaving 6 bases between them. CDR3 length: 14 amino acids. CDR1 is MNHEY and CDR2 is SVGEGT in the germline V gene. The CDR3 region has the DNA TGTGCCAGCAGTTACTATTTGGACACCGGGGAGCTGTTTTTT. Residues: CASSYYLDTGELFF.

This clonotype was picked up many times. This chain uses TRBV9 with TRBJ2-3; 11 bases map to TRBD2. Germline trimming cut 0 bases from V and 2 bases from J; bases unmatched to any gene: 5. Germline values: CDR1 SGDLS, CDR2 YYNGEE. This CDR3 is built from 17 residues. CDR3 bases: TGTGCCAGCAGCGTAGACCCTAGCGGGGGGCTCACAGATACGCAGTATTTT. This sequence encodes CASSVDPSGGLTDTQYF.

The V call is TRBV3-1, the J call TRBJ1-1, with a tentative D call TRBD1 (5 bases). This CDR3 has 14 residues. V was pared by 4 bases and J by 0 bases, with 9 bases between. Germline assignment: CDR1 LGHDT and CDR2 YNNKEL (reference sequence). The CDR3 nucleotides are TGTGCCAGCAGCCGCCGGGACTTGAACACTGAAGCTTTCTTT. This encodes CASSRRDLNTEAFF.

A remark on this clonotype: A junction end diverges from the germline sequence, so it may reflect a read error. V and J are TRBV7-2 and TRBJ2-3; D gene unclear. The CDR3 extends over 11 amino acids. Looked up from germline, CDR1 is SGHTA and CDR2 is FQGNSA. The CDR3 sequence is CASSSLDTQFF. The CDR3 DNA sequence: TGTGCCAGCAGCTCCCTAGATACGCAGTTTTTT.

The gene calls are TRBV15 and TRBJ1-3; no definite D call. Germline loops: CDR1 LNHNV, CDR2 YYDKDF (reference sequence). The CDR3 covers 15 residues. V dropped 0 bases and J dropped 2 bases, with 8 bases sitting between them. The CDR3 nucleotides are TGTGCCACCAGCAGAGAGGGTCGTACTGGAAACACCATATATTTT. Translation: CATSREGRTGNTIYF.

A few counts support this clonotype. CDR3: CASSSGTAGQPQHF. The CDR3 bases are TGTGCCAGCAGCTCCGGGACAGCGGGTCAGCCCCAGCATTTT. V and J are TRBV9 and TRBJ1-5; TRBD1 matches 7 bases. CDR1 SGDLS and CDR2 YYNGEE come from the germline V gene. The CDR3 totals 14 residues. Trimming at V came to 4 bases and at J to 6 bases, leaving 7 bases not matched to a gene.

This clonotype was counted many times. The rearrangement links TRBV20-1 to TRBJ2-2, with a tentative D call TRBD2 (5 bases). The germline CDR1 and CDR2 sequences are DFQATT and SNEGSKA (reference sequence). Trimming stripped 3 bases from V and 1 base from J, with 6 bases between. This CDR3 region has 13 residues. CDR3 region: CSASGVNTGELFF. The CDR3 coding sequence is TGCAGTGCTAGCGGGGTGAACACCGGGGAGCTGTTTTTT.

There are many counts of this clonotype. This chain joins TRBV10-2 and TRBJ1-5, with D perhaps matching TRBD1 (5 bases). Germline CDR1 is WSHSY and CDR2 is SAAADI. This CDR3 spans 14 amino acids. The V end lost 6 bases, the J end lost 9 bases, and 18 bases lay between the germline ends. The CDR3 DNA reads TGCGCCAGCAGCGGGGAGGGGCCCACGGGGCCCCAGCATTTT. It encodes CASSGEGPTGPQHF.

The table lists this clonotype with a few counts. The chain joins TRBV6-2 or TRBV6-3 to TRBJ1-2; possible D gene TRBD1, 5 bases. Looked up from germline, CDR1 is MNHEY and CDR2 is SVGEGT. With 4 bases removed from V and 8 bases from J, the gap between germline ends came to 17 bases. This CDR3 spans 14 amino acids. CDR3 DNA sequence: TGTGCCAGCAGTTCTGGAGGGGTGTATGGAGGCTACACCTTC. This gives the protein CASSSGGVYGGYTF.

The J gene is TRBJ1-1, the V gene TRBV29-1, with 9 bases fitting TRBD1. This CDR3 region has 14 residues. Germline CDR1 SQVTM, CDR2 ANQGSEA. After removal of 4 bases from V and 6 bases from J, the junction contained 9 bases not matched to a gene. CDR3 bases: TGCAGCGTTGGAGGGACAGGGAGGTCCCCTGAAGCTTTCTTT. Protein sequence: CSVGGTGRSPEAFF.

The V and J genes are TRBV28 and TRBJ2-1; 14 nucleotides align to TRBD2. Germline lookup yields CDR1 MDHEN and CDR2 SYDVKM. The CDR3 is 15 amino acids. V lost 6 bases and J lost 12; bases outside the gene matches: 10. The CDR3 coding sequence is TGTGCCAGCAGCCCCAGACTAGCGGGAGGGTGGGTGCAGTTCTTC. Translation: CASSPRLAGGWVQFF. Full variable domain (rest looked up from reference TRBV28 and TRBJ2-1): DVKVTQSSRYLVKRTGEKVFLECVQDMDHENMFWYRQDPGLGLRLIYFSYDVKMKEKGDIPEGYSVSREKKERFSLILESASTNQTSMYLCASSPRLAGGWVQFFGPGTRLTVL.